In its sample, the clone carrying this TCR beta chain was seen a few times. This sample is part of a study of blood T cell repertoires in COVID-19. About the study: Researchers got acute and convalescent COVID-19 samples from the United States, Italy and Spain. In each case, the material was cDNA or gDNA derived from T cells, B-cell-depleted T cells, or PBMCs.

The table came from immunoSEQ multiplex PCR; TCRdb's copy has only in-frame clones and leaves some out. The sample gives approximately 100,000 clones, 81% of which show up once; 10% is in the top ten. The germline V gene has CDR1 SGDLS and CDR2 YYNGEE. V was pared by 8 bases and J by 5 bases, with 17 bases between. CDR3 length: 14 amino acids. Sequencing was done on a sample of peripheral blood. This chain uses TRBV9 with TRBJ2-1; TRBD1 might be the D (6 bases). The TCR comes from a human donor in a cohort sampled during active COVID-19. The CDR3 DNA reads as TGTGCCAGTAATATGGGGACAACTCACAATGAGCAGTTCTTC. Translating gives CASNMGTTHNEQFF.